Below are 18 T cell receptor beta chains sequenced from a single sample in a study of vaccination and CD4 T cells after COVID-19. Cultured CD4+ T-cell DNA underwent Oncomine TCR Beta short-read sequencing. TCRdb used MiXCR to reprocess the PCR reads, holding one entry per CDR3 protein. The repertoire includes about 10,000 distinct CDR3 sequences, 70% of them detected once, and 37% sits in the top ten. These receptors have no known antigen. Stated treatment: approximately nine-day PBMC culture with coronavirus spike peptide pools or control peptides (ViraFEST assay). The sequenced sample consisted of CD4+ T cells from blood, cultured in vitro. The receptors shown here come from a human donor who had recovered from COVID-19.

The V and J genes are TRBV5-1 and TRBJ1-1; D might be TRBD1 (6 bases). Germline CDR1 is SGHRS and CDR2 is YFSETQ. CDR3 size: 15 residues. V was cut by 4 bases and J by 1 base, with 14 bases left in between. CDR3 region: CASSNQGLENTEAFF. For the CDR3, the DNA is TGCGCCAGCAGCAACCAGGGGTTGGAGAACACTGAAGCTTTCTTT. Combining the CDR3 with reference TRBV5-1 and TRBJ1-1 gives the whole variable domain KAGVTQTPRYLIKTRGQQVTLSCSPISGHRSVSWYQQTPGQGLQFLFEYFSETQRNKGNFPGRFSGRQFSNSRSEMNVSTLELGDSALYLCASSNQGLENTEAFFGQGTRLTVV.

This sequence joins TRBV30 and TRBJ2-7; 7 bases are a match to TRBD1. V lost 5 bases, J lost 2 bases, and 6 bases stayed unmatched. The CDR3 consists of 13 residues. Germline lookup yields CDR1 GTSNPN and CDR2 SVGIG (reference sequence). The CDR3 DNA follows: TGTGCCTGGGGTACAGGGGTAACCTACGAGCAGTACTTC. Translated: CAWGTGVTYEQYF. The full variable domain, in which reference TRBV30 and TRBJ2-7 provide the parts outside the CDR3, is SQTIHQWPATLVQPVGSPLSLECTVEGTSNPNLYWYRQAAGRGLQLLFYSVGIGQISSEVPQNLSASRPQDRQFILSSKKLLLSDSGFYLCAWGTGVTYEQYFGPGTRLTVT.

The table lists this clonotype with a few counts. This rearrangement joins TRBV20-1 to TRBJ1-5; D is unclear. CDR1 and CDR2 from the germline V gene are DFQATT and SNEGSKA (reference sequence). Trimming stripped 5 bases from V and 5 bases from J, with 16 bases between. This CDR3 has 14 amino acids. The CDR3 DNA is TGCAGTGCTGGCCGGTGGGAGGGCCATCAGCCCCAGCATTTT. As protein: CSAGRWEGHQPQHF.

This clonotype was seen a handful of times. The V gene is TRBV4-3, the J gene TRBJ1-4; 7 nucleotides line up with TRBD1. Trimming removed 1 base from V and 7 bases from J; junction bases left unmatched: 6. This CDR3 region has 15 residues. Per the germline V gene, CDR1 is LGHNA and CDR2 is YSLEER. The CDR3 is CASSQGQGFGEKLFF. For the CDR3, the DNA is TGCGCCAGCAGCCAAGGACAGGGTTTCGGTGAAAAACTGTTTTTT.

The chain combines TRBV28 with TRBJ1-6; 10 positions match TRBD1. V lost 4 bases to trimming and J lost 7 bases; unmatched junction nucleotides: 7. The CDR3 length is 16 residues. Germline V gene sequence: CDR1 MDHEN, CDR2 SYDVKM. The chain's CDR3 is CASSSPGQGSNSPLHF. The CDR3 DNA sequence: TGTGCCAGCAGTTCCCCGGGACAGGGGTCGAATTCACCCCTCCACTTT.

The chain couples TRBV20-1 to TRBJ1-5, with TRBD1 matching 7 bases. The CDR3 loop spans 17 amino acids. Germline V gives CDR1 DFQATT, CDR2 SNEGSKA (reference sequence). With 0 bases clipped from V and 4 bases from J, the junction kept 12 bases outside the gene matches. The CDR3 loop is CSARDPGRGLRNQPQHF. CDR3 sequence (DNA): TGCAGTGCTAGAGACCCCGGGAGGGGGCTGAGAAATCAGCCCCAGCATTTT.

The rearrangement links TRBV10-1 to TRBJ1-2; TRBD1 aligns across 8 bases. The CDR3 runs 14 residues. Trimming at V came to 5 bases and at J to 6 bases, leaving 8 bases not matched to a gene. Germline values: CDR1 WNHNN, CDR2 SYGVQD (reference sequence). The CDR3 coding sequence is TGCGCCAGCAGTCCGAGACAGGGGCTGGATGGCTACACCTTC. This gives the protein CASSPRQGLDGYTF.

The CDR3 region has the DNA TGCAGTGCTAGTGTCGGACAGACGAACACTGAAGCTTTCTTT. This encodes CSASVGQTNTEAFF. This sequence joins TRBV20-1 and TRBJ1-1; weak D call: TRBD1 (6 bases). V was cut by 3 bases and J by 1 base, with 12 bases left in between. The CDR3 length is 14 residues. The germline gives CDR1 DFQATT, CDR2 SNEGSKA (reference sequence).

This clonotype was detected a few times. The chain employs TRBV19 and TRBJ1-2; TRBD1 matches 9 bases. The CDR3 is 14 residues long. Losses at the gene ends were 5 bases for V and 4 bases for J; bases not matched to a gene: 5. CDR1 is LNHDA, CDR2 SQIVND, per germline (reference sequence). The CDR3 reads CASSFRDRVYGYTF. The CDR3 coding sequence is TGTGCCAGTAGTTTCCGGGACAGGGTCTATGGCTACACCTTC.

J is TRBJ1-5 and V is TRBV7-8, with 7 bases aligning to TRBD1. Looked up from germline, CDR1 is SGHVS and CDR2 is FQNEAQ. The CDR3 runs to 15 residues. Trimming took 4 bases from V and 2 from J; bases not matched to a gene: 5. The CDR3 nucleotides are TGTGCCAGCAGCTCCCAGGGGGGTGGCAATCAGCCCCAGCATTTT. It is translated as CASSSQGGGNQPQHF.

CDR3: CASSEGTSYNEQFF. The CDR3 nucleotides read TGTGCCAGCAGCGAGGGGACTTCATACAATGAGCAGTTCTTC. The chain is built from TRBV7-2 and TRBJ2-1; D possibly corresponds to TRBD2 (6 bases). V was pared by 5 bases and J by 4 bases, with 12 bases between. The CDR3 totals 14 residues. The germline gives CDR1 SGHTA, CDR2 FQGNSA.

The chain uses TRBV6-1 and TRBJ1-1; TRBD1 is a possible D gene (5 bases). In germline, CDR1 is MNHNS, CDR2 SASEGT. The V gene lost 6 bases and the J gene lost 1 base, with 9 bases spanning the gap. The CDR3 has 13 residues. CDR3 DNA sequence: TGTGCCAGCAGCAGGGCGTCGAACACTGAAGCTTTCTTT. It translates to CASSRASNTEAFF.

Only one count was recorded for this clonotype. The chain recombines TRBV10-3 with TRBJ1-5, with D possibly TRBD1 on 6 matching bases. V was trimmed by 0 bases and J by 8 bases, leaving 11 bases between them. The germline CDR1 and CDR2 sequences are ENHRY and SYGVKD. CDR3 length equals 14 residues. The CDR3 DNA sequence: TGTGCCATCAGTGAGTCAACAGGGAGAAAGCCCCAGCATTTT. Translated, it gives CAISESTGRKPQHF.

V is TRBV7-2 and J is TRBJ2-4; TRBD1 matches at 12 bases. This CDR3 contains 15 residues. The V and J ends lost 4 bases and 7 bases, in that order; junction bases with no gene match: 5. CDR1 is SGHTA, CDR2 FQGNSA, per germline. The chain's CDR3 is CASSSGTGGHNIQYF. The CDR3, as DNA: TGTGCCAGCAGCTCTGGGACAGGGGGCCATAACATTCAGTACTTC.

The V call is TRBV29-1, the J call TRBJ2-6, with D perhaps assigned TRBD1 or TRBD2 (6 bases each). V was clipped by 1 base and J by 0 bases, with 7 bases between them. The V gene's germline CDR1 is SQVTM and CDR2 ANQGSEA. The length of the CDR3 is 15 residues. CDR3 residues: CSVEAGASGANVLTF. The CDR3 DNA sequence: TGCAGCGTTGAAGCGGGGGCCTCTGGGGCCAACGTCCTGACTTTC.

DNA for the CDR3: TGCAGTGCTAGGATACTGAAGGACAATGAGCAGTTCTTC. It translates to CSARILKDNEQFF. The chain combines TRBV20-1 with TRBJ2-1; D not certain. Between the trimmed V and J ends, which lost 3 bases and 5 bases, there was a span of 11 bases. The CDR3 is 13 residues long. The germline V gene has CDR1 DFQATT and CDR2 SNEGSKA (reference sequence).

This clonotype was observed a handful of times. The chain uses TRBV2 and TRBJ1-1; D is undetermined. V was cut by 3 bases and J by 1 base, with 9 bases left in between. Germline CDR1 SNHLY, CDR2 FYNNEI. The CDR3 consists of 14 residues. DNA for the CDR3: TGTGCCAGCAGTGATGAAAAGTGGAACACTGAAGCTTTCTTT. Its protein product is CASSDEKWNTEAFF.

This chain uses TRBV18 with TRBJ1-6, with 10 bases fitting TRBD1. Losses at the gene ends were 3 bases for V and 8 bases for J; bases not matched to a gene: 1. This CDR3 contains 14 residues. CDR1 KGHSH and CDR2 LQKENI come from the germline V gene. For the CDR3, the DNA is TGTGCCAGCTCACCCGGGACAGGGGATTCACCCCTCCACTTT. As protein: CASSPGTGDSPLHF. Looking up the rest from reference TRBV18 and TRBJ1-6 gives the full variable domain: NAGVMQNPRHLVRRRGQEARLRCSPMKGHSHVYWYRQLPEEGLKFMVYLQKENIIDESGMPKERFSAEFPKEGPSILRIQQVVRGDSAAYFCASSPGTGDSPLHFGNGTRLTVT.